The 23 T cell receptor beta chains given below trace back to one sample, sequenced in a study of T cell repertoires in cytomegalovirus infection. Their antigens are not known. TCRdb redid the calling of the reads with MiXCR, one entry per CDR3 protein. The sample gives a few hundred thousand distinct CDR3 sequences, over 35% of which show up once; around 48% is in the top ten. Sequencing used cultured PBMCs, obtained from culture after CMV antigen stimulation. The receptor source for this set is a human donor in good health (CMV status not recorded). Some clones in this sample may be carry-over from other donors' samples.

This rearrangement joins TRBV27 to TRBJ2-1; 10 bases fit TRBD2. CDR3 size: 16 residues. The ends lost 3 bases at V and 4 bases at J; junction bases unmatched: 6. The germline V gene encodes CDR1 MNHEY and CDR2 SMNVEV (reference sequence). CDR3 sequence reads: CASSFLTSGKYNEQFF. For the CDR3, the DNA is TGTGCCAGCAGTTTTCTAACTAGCGGGAAGTACAATGAGCAGTTCTTC.

The DNA for the CDR3 is TGTGCCAGCAGCTCCCTAGGCTACACCTTC. Translation gives CASSSLGYTF. The chain is built from TRBV7-4 and TRBJ1-2, with unresolved D. There are 10 residues in the CDR3. Trimming cost V 4 bases and J 8 bases, with 5 bases left between them. CDR1 is SGHVT and CDR2 is SQSDAQ in the germline V gene.

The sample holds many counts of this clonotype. The CDR3: CASSLASLAGGYNEQFF. For the CDR3, the DNA is TGTGCCAGCAGCTTAGCCTCGTTAGCGGGGGGCTACAATGAGCAGTTCTTC. The chain couples TRBV7-2 to TRBJ2-1, with 10 bases that match TRBD2. This CDR3 comprises 17 residues. Per the germline V gene, CDR1 is SGHTA and CDR2 is FQGNSA. The ends lost 0 bases at V and 3 bases at J; junction bases unmatched: 5.

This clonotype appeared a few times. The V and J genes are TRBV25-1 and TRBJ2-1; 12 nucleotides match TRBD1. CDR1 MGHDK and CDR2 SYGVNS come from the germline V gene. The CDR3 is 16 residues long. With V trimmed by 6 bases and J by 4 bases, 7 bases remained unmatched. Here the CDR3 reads CASRRMGQGAYNEQFF. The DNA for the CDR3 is TGTGCCAGCAGGCGGATGGGACAGGGGGCTTACAATGAGCAGTTCTTC.

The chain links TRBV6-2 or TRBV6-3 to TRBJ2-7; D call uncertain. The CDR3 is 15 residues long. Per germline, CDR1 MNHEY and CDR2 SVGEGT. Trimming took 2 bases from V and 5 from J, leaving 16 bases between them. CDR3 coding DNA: TGTGCCAGCAGTTACGGGCAGGTGGCCATCGACGAGCAGTACTTC. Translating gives CASSYGQVAIDEQYF.

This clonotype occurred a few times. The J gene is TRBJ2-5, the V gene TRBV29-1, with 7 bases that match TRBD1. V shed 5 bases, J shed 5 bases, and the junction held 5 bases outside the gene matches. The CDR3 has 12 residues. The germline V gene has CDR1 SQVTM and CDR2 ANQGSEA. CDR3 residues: CSVKEQGETQYF. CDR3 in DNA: TGCAGCGTTAAGGAACAGGGGGAGACCCAGTACTTC.

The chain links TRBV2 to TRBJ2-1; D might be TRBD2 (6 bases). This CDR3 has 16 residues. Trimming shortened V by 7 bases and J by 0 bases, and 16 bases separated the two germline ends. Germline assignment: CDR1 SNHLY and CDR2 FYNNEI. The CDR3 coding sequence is TGTGCCAGCATGCTGAGGGTGGGGGGCTCCTACAATGAGCAGTTCTTC. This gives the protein CASMLRVGGSYNEQFF.

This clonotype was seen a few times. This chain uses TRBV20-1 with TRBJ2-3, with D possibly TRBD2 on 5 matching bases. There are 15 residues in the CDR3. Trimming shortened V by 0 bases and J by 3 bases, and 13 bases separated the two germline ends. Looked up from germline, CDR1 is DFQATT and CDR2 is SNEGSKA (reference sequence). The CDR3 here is CSARDGGLATDTQYF. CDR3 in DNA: TGCAGTGCTAGAGATGGCGGGCTAGCTACAGATACGCAGTATTTT.

The CDR3 DNA reads TGTGCCAGCAGTTACGGGACTAGCGGGACCTACGAGCAGTACTTC. Translated, it gives CASSYGTSGTYEQYF. This chain uses TRBV6-5 with TRBJ2-7, with 13 bases lining up with TRBD2. Germline V gene lookup returns CDR1 MNHEY and CDR2 SVGAGI. CDR3 length: 15 amino acids. Unmatched junction bases numbered 0, after V lost 2 bases and J lost 2 bases.

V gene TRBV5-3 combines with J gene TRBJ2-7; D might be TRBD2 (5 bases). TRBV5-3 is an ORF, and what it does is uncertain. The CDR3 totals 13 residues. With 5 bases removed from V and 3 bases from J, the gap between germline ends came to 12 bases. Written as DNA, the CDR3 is TGTGCCAGAAGAACCGGACTTCTCTACGAGCAGTACTTC. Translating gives CARRTGLLYEQYF.

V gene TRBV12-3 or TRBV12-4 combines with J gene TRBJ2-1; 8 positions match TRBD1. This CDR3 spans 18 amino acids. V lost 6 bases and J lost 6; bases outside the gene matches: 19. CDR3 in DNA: TGTGCCAGCAGCCCTGACAGGGGTCCGGCTAGGTATAGCAATGAGCAGTTCTTC. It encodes CASSPDRGPARYSNEQFF.

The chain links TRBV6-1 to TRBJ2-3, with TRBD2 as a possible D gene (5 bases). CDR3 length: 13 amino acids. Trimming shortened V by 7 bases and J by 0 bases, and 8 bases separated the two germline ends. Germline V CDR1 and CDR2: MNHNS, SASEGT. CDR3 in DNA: TGTGCCAGCATTCGGACTAGCACAGATACGCAGTATTTT. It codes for CASIRTSTDTQYF.

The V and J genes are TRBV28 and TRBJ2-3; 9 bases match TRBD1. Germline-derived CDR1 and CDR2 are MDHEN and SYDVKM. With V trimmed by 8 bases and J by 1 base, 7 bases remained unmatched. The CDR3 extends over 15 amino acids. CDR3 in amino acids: CASCLDRGGTDTQYF. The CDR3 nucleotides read TGTGCCAGCTGTCTGGACAGGGGAGGCACAGATACGCAGTATTTT.

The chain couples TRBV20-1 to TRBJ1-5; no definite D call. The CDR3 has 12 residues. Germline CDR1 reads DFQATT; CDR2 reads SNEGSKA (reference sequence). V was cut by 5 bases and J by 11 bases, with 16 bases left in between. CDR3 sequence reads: CSAFSEGGTQHF. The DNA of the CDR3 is TGCAGTGCTTTTTCCGAAGGTGGGACCCAGCATTTT.

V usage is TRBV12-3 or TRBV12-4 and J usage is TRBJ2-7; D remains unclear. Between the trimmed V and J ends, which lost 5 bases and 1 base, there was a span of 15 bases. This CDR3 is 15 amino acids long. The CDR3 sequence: CASSLDGSLSYEQYF. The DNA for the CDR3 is TGTGCCAGCAGTCTGGACGGCTCCTTGTCCTACGAGCAGTACTTC.

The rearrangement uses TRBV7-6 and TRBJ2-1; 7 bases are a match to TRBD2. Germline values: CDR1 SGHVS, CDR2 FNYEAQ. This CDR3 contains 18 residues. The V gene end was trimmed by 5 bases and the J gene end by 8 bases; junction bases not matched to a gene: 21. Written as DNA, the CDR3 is TGTGCCAGCAGCCCGACCTTGGGGACTACGAGCTCTGGAGATGAGCAGTTCTTC. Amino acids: CASSPTLGTTSSGDEQFF.

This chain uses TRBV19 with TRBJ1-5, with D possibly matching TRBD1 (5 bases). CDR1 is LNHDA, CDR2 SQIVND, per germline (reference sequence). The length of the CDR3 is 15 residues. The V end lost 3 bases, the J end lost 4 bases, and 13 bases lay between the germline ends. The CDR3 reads CASSMRGSGNQPQHF. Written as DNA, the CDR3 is TGTGCCAGTAGTATGAGGGGATCAGGGAATCAGCCCCAGCATTTT.

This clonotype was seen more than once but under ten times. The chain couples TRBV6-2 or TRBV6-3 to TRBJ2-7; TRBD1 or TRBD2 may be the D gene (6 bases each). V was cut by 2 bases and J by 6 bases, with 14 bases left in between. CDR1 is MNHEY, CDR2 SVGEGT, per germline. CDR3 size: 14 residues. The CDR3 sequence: CASSYAGGSGEQYF. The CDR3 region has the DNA TGTGCCAGCAGTTACGCCGGGGGCTCGGGCGAGCAGTACTTC.

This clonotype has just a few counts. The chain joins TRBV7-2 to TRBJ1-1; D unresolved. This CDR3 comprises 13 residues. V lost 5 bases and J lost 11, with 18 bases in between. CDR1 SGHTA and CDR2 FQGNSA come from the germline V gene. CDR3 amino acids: CASSLASAPWAFF. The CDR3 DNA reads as TGTGCCAGCAGCCTCGCCTCTGCCCCCTGGGCTTTCTTT.

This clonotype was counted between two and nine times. The CDR3 region is CASSRTSGKGSYEQYF. The CDR3 DNA reads as TGTGCCAGCAGCCGGACTAGCGGGAAGGGATCCTACGAGCAGTACTTC. V usage is TRBV7-2 and J usage is TRBJ2-7, with TRBD2 matching 12 bases. Germline loops: CDR1 SGHTA, CDR2 FQGNSA. J lost 1 base, V lost 5 bases, and 6 bases had no gene match. The CDR3 spans 16 residues.

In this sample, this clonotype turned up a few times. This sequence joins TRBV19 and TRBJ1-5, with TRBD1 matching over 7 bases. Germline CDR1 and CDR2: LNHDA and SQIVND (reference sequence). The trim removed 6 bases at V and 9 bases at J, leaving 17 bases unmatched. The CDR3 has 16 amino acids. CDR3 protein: CASRQGQVRFGMPQHF. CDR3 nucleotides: TGTGCCAGTAGACAAGGACAGGTCCGTTTTGGAATGCCCCAGCATTTT.

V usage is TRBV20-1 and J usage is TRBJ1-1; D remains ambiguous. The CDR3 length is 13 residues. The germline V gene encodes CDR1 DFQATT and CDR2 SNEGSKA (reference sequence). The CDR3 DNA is TGCAGCCCGGCAGAGCACATGAACACTGAAGCTTTCTTT. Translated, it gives CSPAEHMNTEAFF.

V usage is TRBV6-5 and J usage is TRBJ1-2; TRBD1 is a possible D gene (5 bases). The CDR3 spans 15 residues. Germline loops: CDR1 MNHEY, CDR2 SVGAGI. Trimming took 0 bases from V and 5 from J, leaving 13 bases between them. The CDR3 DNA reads TGTGCCAGCAGTTACTCAGCAGGGCCCGGATATGGCTACACCTTC. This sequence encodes CASSYSAGPGYGYTF.